This section outlines one T cell receptor beta chain sequence together with its context. The specificity of this receptor is unknown. No base quality values were provided; no much bigger clone lies one nucleotide off. This sample was included in a study of CD8 T cells in ankylosing spondylitis (TCRdb year 2017). Regarding the research as a whole: The study profiled T cell receptor beta repertoires in healthy donors and ankylosing spondylitis patients to find disease-linked TCR variants. The full study cohort comprised about 23 ankylosing spondylitis patients and over 95 healthy donors. Peripheral blood was sampled, and synovial fluid was also collected from ankylosing spondylitis patients. On the study overall, not on this receptor specifically: The disease-linked clones showed a CD8+ phenotype and occurred at relatively low frequencies in peripheral blood. The disease-linked clones were reported to be significantly enriched in matched synovial fluid samples from ankylosing spondylitis patients. A TCR beta motif of eight highly homologous amino acid variants appeared characteristic of blood from ankylosing spondylitis patients. Some motif variants had previously been reported in the synovial fluid and blood of reactive arthritis patients, which suggests shared mechanisms of disease initiation.

CDR1 and CDR2 were assigned from the germline V gene as MGHRA and YSYEKL. Including the terminal cysteine and phenylalanine, the CDR3 comprises 14 residues. Of all the DNA, just the CDR3 is kept, 42 bases in frame from base 1. V loses 3 bases of germline sequence and J loses 8 bases, and the interval between the two ends is 14 bases. Sequencing was carried out with an Illumina HiSeq 2500. TCR beta libraries were prepared by quantitative 5'-RACE with molecular barcodes. In the original analysis: A new computational method based on a probabilistic model of VDJ rearrangement was used to identify disease-linked TCR variants. The public reads were quality trimmed at Q25 with fastp and then assembled into clones with MiXCR by TCRdb, keeping productive beta chains. Rows merge per CDR3 protein into single entries with the most common DNA and genes. In this record, the V and J calls reflect TCRdb's handling and not the investigators' own analysis. This sample gives hundreds of thousands of distinct CDR3 sequences in total; 12% of them show up just once. In total, the top ten clones hold roughly 0.51% of the sample.

The chain employs TRBV4-1 and TRBJ2-1, and the D gene may be TRBD2, 5 bases matching. The material sequenced was blood, either unsorted or a sorted T cell fraction (not recorded which). The sequence came from a male donor with ankylosing spondylitis. The CDR3 has the sequence CASSQGTRTYEQFF. In nucleotide form, the sequence is TGCGCCAGCAGCCAGGGTACTAGGACCTATGAGCAGTTCTTC.